These 5 T cell receptor beta chains were all obtained from the same sample, sequenced in a study of control samples from healthy donors and cancer patients. Generated by immunoSEQ multiplex PCR, the TCRdb table keeps only in-frame clones and is missing some. The table lists 100,000 to 150,000 clones, roughly 92% of them singletons. The sample comprised blood. The origin of the receptors is a man younger than 30 in good health.

The chain recombines TRBV5-6 with TRBJ2-7; 10 bases agree with TRBD1. This CDR3 contains 17 residues. Germline trimming cut 2 bases from V and 3 bases from J; bases unmatched to any gene: 11. Germline V gene lookup returns CDR1 SGHDT and CDR2 YYEEEE. CDR3 nucleotide sequence: TGTGCCAGCAGCTTTTTAGGACAGGGGGTCATTATCTACGAGCAGTACTTC. This sequence encodes CASSFLGQGVIIYEQYF.

The rearrangement joins TRBV30 to TRBJ1-2; 8 bases match TRBD1. This CDR3 is 15 amino acids long. After removal of 3 bases from V and 4 bases from J, the junction contained 10 bases not matched to a gene. Per germline, CDR1 GTSNPN and CDR2 SVGIG (reference sequence). CDR3 coding DNA: TGTGCCTGGAGAGGACGGGACAGGAACCTCTATGGCTACACCTTC. Amino acid sequence: CAWRGRDRNLYGYTF.

V gene TRBV2 combines with J gene TRBJ1-2, with 8 bases that match TRBD1. Looked up from germline, CDR1 is SNHLY and CDR2 is FYNNEI. The CDR3 sequence is 13 residues long. Trimming cost V 4 bases and J 4 bases; bases outside gene matches: 2. The CDR3 spells CASSAGGTYGYTF. The CDR3 nucleotides read TGTGCCAGCAGTGCAGGGGGCACCTATGGCTACACCTTC. Drawing the rest from reference TRBV2 and TRBJ1-2, the complete variable domain is EPEVTQTPSHQVTQMGQEVILRCVPISNHLYFYWYRQILGQKVEFLVSFYNNEISEKSEIFDDQFSVERPDGSNFTLKIRSTKLEDSAMYFCASSAGGTYGYTFGSGTRLTVV.

The V call is TRBV2, the J call TRBJ1-5; 8 bases agree with TRBD1. Germline CDR1 is SNHLY and CDR2 is FYNNEI. The V and J ends lost 7 bases and 1 base, in that order; junction bases with no gene match: 9. There are 16 residues in the CDR3. Here the CDR3 reads CASKRDRLDSNQPQHF. In DNA, the CDR3 is TGTGCCAGCAAAAGGGACAGGCTCGACAGCAATCAGCCCCAGCATTTT.

The CDR3: CASSGGGPGLGLTQYF. Written as DNA, the CDR3 is TGTGCCAGTTCCGGCGGGGGCCCGGGGCTTGGGTTGACCCAGTACTTC. The chain uses TRBV19 and TRBJ2-5, with D maybe TRBD2 (7 bases). Trimming shortened V by 8 bases and J by 7 bases, and 26 bases separated the two germline ends. The CDR3 totals 16 residues. Germline V gene sequence: CDR1 LNHDA, CDR2 SQIVND (reference sequence).